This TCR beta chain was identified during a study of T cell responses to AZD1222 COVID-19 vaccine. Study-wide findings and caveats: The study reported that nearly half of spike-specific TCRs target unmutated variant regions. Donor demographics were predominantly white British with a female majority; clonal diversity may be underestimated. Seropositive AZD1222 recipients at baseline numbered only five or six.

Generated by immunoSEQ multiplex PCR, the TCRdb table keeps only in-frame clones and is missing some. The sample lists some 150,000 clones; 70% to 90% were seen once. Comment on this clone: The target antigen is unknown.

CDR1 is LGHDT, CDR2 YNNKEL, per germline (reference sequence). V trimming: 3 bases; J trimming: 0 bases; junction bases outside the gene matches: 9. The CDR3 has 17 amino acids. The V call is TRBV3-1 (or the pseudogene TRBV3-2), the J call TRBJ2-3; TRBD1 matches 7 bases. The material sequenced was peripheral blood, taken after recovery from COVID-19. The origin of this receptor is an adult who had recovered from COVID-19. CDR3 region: CASSHYGQVSSTDTQYF. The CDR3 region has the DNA TGTGCCAGCAGCCACTATGGACAGGTCTCTAGCACAGATACGCAGTATTTT.